One sample yielded the 32 T cell receptor beta chains listed below, sequenced in a study of human T cells and chemical hapten exposure. TCRdb fed the RACE reads into MiXCR, producing one record per CDR3 protein. Among some 350,000 distinct CDR3 sequences, over 6% were seen once, and the ten largest hold around 5.6%. Time point described: patch test 2, 6 weeks after DPC sensitization. Stated treatment: therapeutic diphenylcyclopropenone sensitization with weekly scalp DPC. The starting material was whole blood, obtained in connection with sensitization to the hapten diphenylcyclopropenone (DPC). Receptor source: a young woman with alopecia areata. Some clones in this sample may be carry-over from other donors' samples.

This clonotype has more than one count but fewer than ten. The chain has TRBV28 and TRBJ1-5; tentative D call: TRBD1 (5 bases). Trimming cost V 3 bases and J 1 base, with 25 bases left between them. The germline V gene encodes CDR1 MDHEN and CDR2 SYDVKM. This CDR3 has 20 amino acids. The CDR3 sequence: CASSFPLRQMRTGSNQPQHF. The CDR3 DNA is TGTGCCAGCAGTTTCCCTCTTCGACAGATGAGGACGGGCAGCAATCAGCCCCAGCATTTT.

Many counts were recorded for this clonotype. The chain links TRBV6-5 to TRBJ1-5; D is undetermined. Germline assignment: CDR1 MNHEY and CDR2 SVGAGI. The CDR3 runs to 16 residues. Trimming removed 0 bases at V and 4 bases at J, with 13 bases between. The CDR3 nucleotides are TGTGCCAGCAGTTACTCGAGGGTGGTAGGGAATCAGCCCCAGCATTTT. This gives the protein CASSYSRVVGNQPQHF.

This clonotype has just a few counts. V usage is TRBV5-6 and J usage is TRBJ2-3; 8 bases align to TRBD1. Trimming cost V 1 base and J 4 bases; bases outside gene matches: 2. This CDR3 is 14 amino acids long. Germline-derived CDR1 and CDR2 are SGHDT and YYEEEE. In DNA, the CDR3 is TGTGCCAGCAGCTTGAGGACAGGGCCAGATACGCAGTATTTT. Protein: CASSLRTGPDTQYF.

The CDR3, as DNA: TGCGCCAGCAGCCAAAGATTAGCGGGAGGAGACAATGAGCAGTTCTTC. Translated, it gives CASSQRLAGGDNEQFF. The V gene is TRBV4-3, the J gene TRBJ2-1; TRBD2 agrees at 10 bases. The CDR3 spans 16 residues. V trimming: 2 bases; J trimming: 5 bases; junction bases outside the gene matches: 6. CDR1 and CDR2 from the germline V gene are LGHNA and YSLEER.

This clonotype appeared many times. The chain has TRBV4-3 and TRBJ1-1, with TRBD1 matching 9 bases. Germline trimming cut 1 base from V and 1 base from J; bases unmatched to any gene: 13. There are 19 residues in the CDR3. Germline V lookup: CDR1 LGHNA, CDR2 YSLEER. The CDR3, as DNA: TGCGCCAGCAGCCAAGGAACCGGGACAGGGATTAGTTGGAACACTGAAGCTTTCTTT. Translation gives CASSQGTGTGISWNTEAFF.

This clonotype was detected many times. The rearrangement joins TRBV7-3 to TRBJ1-2; a possible D gene is TRBD1 (6 bases). The ends were cut back, 1 base at V and 6 bases at J, with 24 bases in the middle. This CDR3 is built from 18 residues. Germline assignment: CDR1 SGHTA and CDR2 FQGTGA. The DNA for the CDR3 is TGTGCCAGCAGCTTAAACTTCGTAGCCTCGGGGGCCGCCGATGGCTACACCTTC. Its protein is CASSLNFVASGAADGYTF.

J is TRBJ2-3 and V is TRBV4-3; TRBD2 agrees at 14 bases. V was clipped by 0 bases and J by 3 bases; unmatched bases: 11. The CDR3 spans 20 residues. Germline assignment: CDR1 LGHNA and CDR2 YSLEER. CDR3 sequence: CASSQDNPLGLAGETDTQYF. Here the CDR3 DNA reads TGCGCCAGCAGCCAAGATAATCCCCTGGGACTAGCGGGGGAAACAGATACGCAGTATTTT.

The chain links TRBV7-6 to TRBJ2-3, with D maybe TRBD2 (7 bases). The V and J ends lost 2 bases and 4 bases respectively, with 16 bases between them. CDR1 and CDR2 (germline): SGHVS, FNYEAQ. The CDR3 loop spans 16 amino acids. In nucleotides, the CDR3 is TGTGCCAGCAGCTTATACCTAAGGGGGGGCGCAGATACGCAGTATTTT. This codes for CASSLYLRGGADTQYF.

The rearrangement joins TRBV5-6 to TRBJ1-3; D is undetermined. Per germline, CDR1 SGHDT and CDR2 YYEEEE. Deletions cut 1 base from V and 0 bases from J, with 5 bases between. This CDR3 is built from 14 residues. This CDR3 reads CASSLKGSGNTIYF. The CDR3 region has the DNA TGTGCCAGCAGCTTGAAGGGCTCTGGAAACACCATATATTTT.

This clonotype was detected ten times or more. The chain employs TRBV20-1 and TRBJ1-2; D gene uncertain. The CDR3 runs to 11 residues. V lost 2 bases and J lost 5, with 6 bases in between. Germline V gives CDR1 DFQATT, CDR2 SNEGSKA (reference sequence). The CDR3 nucleotides read TGCAGTGCTAGATCTGTTTATGGCTACACCTTC. This translates into CSARSVYGYTF.

In this sample, this clonotype turned up a few times. This chain uses TRBV9 with TRBJ2-3; 12 nucleotides match TRBD2. Germline V lookup: CDR1 SGDLS, CDR2 YYNGEE. The CDR3 loop spans 17 amino acids. The V and J ends lost 3 bases and 2 bases, in that order; junction bases with no gene match: 7. In nucleotides, the CDR3 is TGTGCCAGCAGCGAGCCCCGACTAGCGGGGGTCACAGATACGCAGTATTTT. Translating it yields CASSEPRLAGVTDTQYF.

This clonotype was seen many times. The rearrangement uses TRBV29-1 and TRBJ1-4; D possibly corresponds to TRBD1 (5 bases). Trimming shortened V by 3 bases and J by 2 bases, and 7 bases separated the two germline ends. The germline V gene encodes CDR1 SQVTM and CDR2 ANQGSEA. The CDR3 extends over 13 amino acids. The CDR3 sequence: CSVERGTNEKLFF. The CDR3 DNA follows: TGCAGCGTTGAGCGGGGGACTAATGAAAAACTGTTTTTT.

This clonotype was counted at least ten times. The chain employs TRBV27 and TRBJ2-5, with D uncertain. From germline, CDR1 is MNHEY and CDR2 SMNVEV (reference sequence). Trimming pared 5 bases from V and 3 bases from J, leaving 10 bases between. The CDR3 spans 13 residues. The DNA for the CDR3 is TGTGCCAGCAGTCTGAGTTGGGAAGAGACCCAGTACTTC. Residues: CASSLSWEETQYF.

This clonotype occurred many times. The chain carries TRBV10-3 and TRBJ1-6; D not certain. The CDR3 has 14 amino acids. Germline-derived CDR1 and CDR2 are ENHRY and SYGVKD. V shed 3 bases and J shed 7 bases, with 10 bases lying between them. CDR3 amino acids: CAISDEGFNSPLHF. The CDR3 DNA is TGTGCCATCAGTGACGAGGGTTTCAATTCACCCCTCCACTTT.

Many counts were recorded for this clonotype. This chain uses TRBV6-2 or TRBV6-3 with TRBJ1-2; no clear D gene. The germline V and J ends were trimmed by 10 bases and 3 bases, with 15 bases remaining between them. The CDR3 spans 13 residues. Germline V gene data show CDR1 as MNHEY and CDR2 as SVGEGT. The CDR3 here is CAIRPGRDYGYTF. For the CDR3, the DNA is TGTGCCATCAGACCAGGCCGAGACTATGGCTACACCTTC.

This clonotype was picked up many times. The chain has TRBV14 and TRBJ2-3, with 8 bases lining up with TRBD2. Germline CDR1 reads SGHDN; CDR2 reads FVKESK. V lost 4 bases, J lost 0 bases, and 3 bases stayed unmatched. CDR3 length: 15 amino acids. CDR3 sequence (DNA): TGTGCCAGCAGCCTTCAGCGGGGGAGCACAGATACGCAGTATTTT. It specifies CASSLQRGSTDTQYF.

This clonotype was found a few times. This sequence joins TRBV20-1 and TRBJ2-7; D unresolved. CDR3 length: 16 residues. Per the germline V gene, CDR1 is DFQATT and CDR2 is SNEGSKA (reference sequence). V shed 4 bases and J shed 5 bases, with 24 bases lying between them. The CDR3 protein is CSAKSVLFGTFDEQYF. The CDR3 region has the DNA TGCAGTGCTAAGTCAGTCTTATTCGGTACGTTCGACGAGCAGTACTTC.

This rearrangement joins TRBV27 to TRBJ1-4; TRBD1 matches 7 bases. Trimming removed 5 bases from V and 7 bases from J; junction bases left unmatched: 4. CDR1 is MNHEY, CDR2 SMNVEV, per germline (reference sequence). The CDR3 spans 13 residues. The CDR3: CASSRGGAEKLFF. DNA of the CDR3: TGTGCCAGCAGTCGAGGGGGCGCTGAAAAACTGTTTTTT.

This clonotype was seen many times. The chain employs TRBV28 and TRBJ2-3, with TRBD1 matching over 10 bases. With 6 bases clipped from V and 2 bases from J, the junction kept 5 bases outside the gene matches. The CDR3 contains 15 residues. Germline V lookup: CDR1 MDHEN, CDR2 SYDVKM. The CDR3 is CASSPGQGSTDTQYF. As DNA, the CDR3 is TGTGCCAGCAGCCCGGGACAGGGGTCCACAGATACGCAGTATTTT.

In its sample, this clonotype was seen once. A read error is possible here, since a much larger clone lies one base away. This is likely a read error, given that the CDR3 carries no conserved phenylalanine or tryptophan at its end. It is unclear where the CDR3 begins or ends on the DNA, so no DNA is shown, and the CDR3 is as TCRdb lists it. J is TRBJ2-1 and V is TRBV14; TRBD1, as called in the table, went unchecked against the DNA. The length of the CDR3 is 13 amino acids, counting both ends. CDR1 is SGHDN, CDR2 FVKESK, per germline. CDR3 region: CASSQSIPRGWFS.

This clonotype has ten or more counts. The CDR3 reads CASSLGLGRANTEAFF. The CDR3 nucleotides read TGTGCCAGCAGCTTAGGACTCGGCAGGGCTAACACTGAAGCTTTCTTT. The chain uses TRBV7-2 and TRBJ1-1; a weak D match, TRBD1 (5 bases). Germline lookup yields CDR1 SGHTA and CDR2 FQGNSA. This CDR3 has 16 residues. The ends were cut back, 1 base at V and 2 bases at J, with 14 bases in the middle.

This clonotype has a handful of counts. The chain joins TRBV12-3 or TRBV12-4 to TRBJ2-7, with no clear D. The CDR3 has 13 amino acids. The V end was cut by 1 base, the J end by 2 bases, with 6 bases between. This CDR3 is CASSLVGTYEQYF. The CDR3 DNA reads TGTGCCAGCAGTTTAGTGGGTACCTACGAGCAGTACTTC.

This clonotype was counted at least ten times. The chain has TRBV28 and TRBJ1-1; no clear D gene. This CDR3 has 14 amino acids. Trimming shortened V by 4 bases and J by 1 base, and 10 bases separated the two germline ends. The germline V gene has CDR1 MDHEN and CDR2 SYDVKM. The CDR3 DNA reads TGTGCCAGCAGTTCCCCGTTGAGGAACACTGAAGCTTTCTTT. Its translation: CASSSPLRNTEAFF.

This clonotype has only a few counts. This chain uses TRBV6-1 with TRBJ1-2, with 7 bases that match TRBD1. The CDR3 spans 16 residues. V was clipped by 5 bases and J by 5 bases; unmatched bases: 14. Germline CDR1 MNHNS, CDR2 SASEGT. The CDR3 nucleotides read TGTGCCAGCAGTATTAGGGACAGCAGAAACCTTTATGGCTACACCTTC. This encodes CASSIRDSRNLYGYTF.

This clonotype was counted only a few times. The CDR3 region has the DNA TGTGCCAGCAGCTTCGGGACAGGGGGCAGGGAGACCCAGTACTTC. It yields the protein CASSFGTGGRETQYF. The genes are TRBV13 and TRBJ2-5; 12 nucleotides align to TRBD1. V dropped 3 bases and J dropped 5; count of bases not matched to a gene: 4. The CDR3 contains 15 residues. CDR1 and CDR2 (germline): PRHDT, FYEKMQ (reference sequence).

The chain combines TRBV4-3 with TRBJ1-2, with D possibly TRBD1 on 6 matching bases. CDR1 is LGHNA, CDR2 YSLEER, per germline. There are 16 residues in the CDR3. The ends were cut back, 0 bases at V and 5 bases at J, with 16 bases in the middle. DNA of the CDR3: TGCGCCAGCAGCCAAGATATTGGCAGGGGATTTTATGGCTACACCTTC. It codes for CASSQDIGRGFYGYTF.

This clonotype has a count of ten or more. J is TRBJ2-3 and V is TRBV6-2 or TRBV6-3, with no clear D. Per germline, CDR1 MNHEY and CDR2 SVGEGT. V was pared by 8 bases and J by 4 bases, with 4 bases between. The CDR3 runs 10 residues. CDR3 bases: TGTGCCAGCGAGGCAGATACGCAGTATTTT. As protein: CASEADTQYF.

There are a few counts of this clonotype. The chain links TRBV6-2 or TRBV6-3 to TRBJ1-5; 7 nucleotides line up with TRBD1. This CDR3 contains 14 residues. The J segment lost 11 bases and the V segment lost 4 bases, leaving 11 bases of the junction unmatched. Germline lookup yields CDR1 MNHEY and CDR2 SVGEGT. DNA for the CDR3: TGTGCCAGCAGTTTCGACACCTTCAGGGGGGCCCAGCATTTT. Translation: CASSFDTFRGAQHF.

Many counts were recorded for this clonotype. The V and J genes are TRBV6-6 and TRBJ2-7; D is unresolved. Per the germline V gene, CDR1 is MNHNY and CDR2 is SVGAGI (reference sequence). The ends were cut back, 7 bases at V and 6 bases at J, with 16 bases in the middle. The CDR3 has 13 residues. The DNA of the CDR3 is TGTGCCAGCACCGATGCTGTCAAACCCGAGCAGTACTTC. This encodes CASTDAVKPEQYF.

This clonotype has ten or more counts. The chain links TRBV7-9 to TRBJ1-5; 10 nucleotides match TRBD1. V was clipped by 5 bases and J by 5 bases; unmatched bases: 0. Germline lookup yields CDR1 SEHNR and CDR2 FQNEAQ (reference sequence). This CDR3 comprises 13 residues. Here the CDR3 DNA reads TGTGCCAGCAGCGGGACAGGGGATCAGCCCCAGCATTTT. Its protein is CASSGTGDQPQHF. Combining the CDR3 with reference TRBV7-9 and TRBJ1-5 gives the whole variable domain DTGVSQNPRHKITKRGQNVTFRCDPISEHNRLYWYRQTLGQGPEFLTYFQNEAQLEKSRLLSDRFSAERPKGSFSTLEIQRTEQGDSAMYLCASSGTGDQPQHFGDGTRLSIL.

The rearrangement links TRBV6-2 or TRBV6-3 to TRBJ2-1; D gene ambiguous. Trimming pared 4 bases from V and 8 bases from J, leaving 12 bases between. The length of the CDR3 is 13 residues. Germline V lookup: CDR1 MNHEY, CDR2 SVGEGT. CDR3 coding DNA: TGTGCCAGCAGTTCCACAATTTGGGATGAGCAGTTCTTC. Amino acids: CASSSTIWDEQFF.

This clonotype came up a few times. This chain uses TRBV20-1 with TRBJ1-5; 7 bases align to TRBD1. Germline V gene sequence: CDR1 DFQATT, CDR2 SNEGSKA (reference sequence). The J segment lost 3 bases and the V segment lost 6 bases, leaving 11 bases of the junction unmatched. The CDR3 runs 15 residues. CDR3 sequence: CSASGGDRDNQPQHF. The CDR3 DNA sequence: TGCAGTGCCAGCGGGGGAGACAGGGACAATCAGCCCCAGCATTTT.